These 25 T cell receptor beta chains were sequenced from one sample in a study of identical twins. One entry per CDR3 protein results from TCRdb running MiXCR on the 5' RACE reads. Here the sample spans some 730,000 distinct CDR3 sequences, 15% to 20% being singletons. These data also featured in a second study, about T cells expressing NK-cell markers.

Sequencing was performed on PBMCs. All receptors derive from a woman younger than 35 in good health.

The J gene is TRBJ2-7, the V gene TRBV20-1, with 14 bases aligning to TRBD2. The CDR3 spans 15 residues. Germline CDR1 and CDR2: DFQATT and SNEGSKA (reference sequence). With V trimmed by 3 bases and J by 3 bases, 4 bases remained unmatched. In nucleotides, the CDR3 is TGCAGTGCTAGTCCCGGGACTAGCGGGAGCTACGAGCAGTACTTC. It translates to CSASPGTSGSYEQYF.

The table lists this clonotype with a count of one. The chain links TRBV29-1 to TRBJ2-1; D not resolved. Germline CDR1 reads SQVTM; CDR2 reads ANQGSEA. V dropped 6 bases and J dropped 2 bases, with 14 bases sitting between them. The CDR3 is made up of 14 amino acids. This CDR3 is CSVDPPATYNEQFF. The CDR3 DNA follows: TGCAGCGTCGATCCCCCGGCTACCTACAATGAGCAGTTCTTC.

The gene calls are TRBV12-3 or TRBV12-4 and TRBJ2-3; no firm D call. Trimming took off 2 bases at V and 0 bases at J, with 15 bases between the two ends. This CDR3 comprises 17 residues. CDR3: CASSLILPYPSTDTQYF. As DNA, the CDR3 is TGTGCCAGCAGTTTAATTCTACCGTACCCGAGCACAGATACGCAGTATTTT.

The rearrangement joins TRBV12-3 or TRBV12-4 to TRBJ2-3, with 8 bases identical to TRBD1. The length of the CDR3 is 16 residues. J was trimmed by 2 bases and V by 6 bases; bases with no gene match: 10. The CDR3 is CASSDPRDRNTDTQYF. CDR3 in DNA: TGTGCCAGCAGCGATCCCCGGGACAGGAACACAGATACGCAGTATTTT.

The table lists this clonotype with a count of one. The chain combines TRBV10-2 with TRBJ2-5; 7 nucleotides agree with TRBD1. The V gene's germline CDR1 is WSHSY and CDR2 SAAADI. Losses at the gene ends were 7 bases for V and 1 base for J; bases not matched to a gene: 15. This CDR3 has 17 amino acids. In nucleotides, the CDR3 is TGCGCCAGCACCGCGCGCCTGGGACAGCAGATCCAAGAGACCCAGTACTTC. It specifies CASTARLGQQIQETQYF.

This clonotype came up many times. The V call is TRBV20-1, the J call TRBJ2-7; TRBD1 matches 8 bases. Germline CDR1 reads DFQATT; CDR2 reads SNEGSKA (reference sequence). The V segment lost 3 bases and the J segment 5 bases; nucleotides outside the gene matches: 9. This CDR3 has 14 residues. CDR3 loop: CSARDPTGVNEQYF. The CDR3 bases are TGCAGTGCTAGGGACCCGACAGGGGTAAACGAGCAGTACTTC.

This chain uses TRBV6-6 with TRBJ2-4; D tentatively reads TRBD1 or TRBD2 (5 bases each). The V and J ends lost 2 bases and 7 bases respectively, with 6 bases between them. The CDR3 is made up of 12 amino acids. Germline V gene lookup returns CDR1 MNHNY and CDR2 SVGAGI (reference sequence). The CDR3 coding sequence is TGTGCCAGCAGTTACGAGGGGAACATTCAGTACTTC. This translates into CASSYEGNIQYF.

This clonotype was seen only once. The chain combines TRBV20-1 with TRBJ2-2; 9 bases match TRBD1. With V trimmed by 6 bases and J by 8 bases, 7 bases remained unmatched. The CDR3 is 13 amino acids. CDR1 and CDR2 (germline): DFQATT, SNEGSKA (reference sequence). The CDR3 DNA reads TGCAGTGCCAACGGACAGGGGCCAGGGGAGCTGTTTTTT. As protein: CSANGQGPGELFF.

This clonotype came up a few times. The V call is TRBV6-2 or TRBV6-3, the J call TRBJ2-1; 13 bases line up with TRBD2. The V gene's germline CDR1 is MNHEY and CDR2 SVGEGT. The CDR3 contains 16 residues. V was clipped by 6 bases and J by 8 bases; unmatched bases: 10. The chain's CDR3 is CASRYRLAGGRDEQFF. In DNA, the CDR3 is TGTGCCAGCAGGTACCGACTAGCGGGAGGAAGGGATGAGCAGTTCTTC.

The genes are TRBV20-1 and TRBJ1-2; D may be TRBD1 (5 bases). V gave up 6 bases and J gave up 2 bases, with 16 bases separating them. Per the germline V gene, CDR1 is DFQATT and CDR2 is SNEGSKA (reference sequence). The CDR3 runs to 14 residues. In DNA, the CDR3 is TGCAGTGCCGCCCGCTCGGACAAAAACTATGGCTACACCTTC. It is translated as CSAARSDKNYGYTF.

This clonotype occurred a few times. The rearrangement links TRBV12-5 to TRBJ2-1; the match to TRBD2 covers 9 bases. The CDR3 has 16 amino acids. Unmatched junction bases numbered 7, after V lost 0 bases and J lost 7 bases. Germline CDR1 reads LGHNT; CDR2 reads FRNRAP. CDR3 coding DNA: TGTGCTAGTGGTTTGGTACAGACTAGCGGCACGAATGAGCAGTTCTTC. Translation: CASGLVQTSGTNEQFF.

This clonotype has just a few counts. The chain is built from TRBV29-1 and TRBJ2-1, with D maybe TRBD2 (6 bases). In germline, CDR1 is SQVTM, CDR2 ANQGSEA. This CDR3 region has 16 residues. V was cut by 7 bases and J by 2 bases, with 21 bases left in between. The CDR3 region is CSAKAELLAPYNEQFF. Written as DNA, the CDR3 is TGCAGCGCTAAAGCGGAATTACTAGCTCCCTACAATGAGCAGTTCTTC.

This clonotype was observed a few times. The chain combines TRBV7-6 with TRBJ1-4, with a possible D match to TRBD1 (5 bases). Germline lookup yields CDR1 SGHVS and CDR2 FNYEAQ. The CDR3 covers 16 residues. V was clipped by 1 base and J by 7 bases, with 16 bases between them. For the CDR3, the DNA is TGTGCCAGCAGCTTAGGTTTCCAGGGAGTTGGTGAAAAACTGTTTTTT. This encodes CASSLGFQGVGEKLFF.

The V and J genes are TRBV12-3 or TRBV12-4 and TRBJ2-5; D not resolved. The CDR3 spans 18 residues. Trimming took off 6 bases at V and 7 bases at J, with 30 bases between the two ends. The CDR3 reads CASSLTNPRVLPFGTQYF. CDR3 nucleotide sequence: TGTGCCAGCAGCTTAACGAATCCCCGGGTCCTTCCGTTTGGGACCCAGTACTTC.

The chain carries TRBV11-2 and TRBJ2-1, with D perhaps matching TRBD1 or TRBD2 (6 bases each). Germline values: CDR1 SGHAT, CDR2 FQNNGV. V dropped 4 bases and J dropped 8 bases, with 18 bases sitting between them. The CDR3 has 15 amino acids. The CDR3 is CASSSPLGGRHEQFF. The CDR3 DNA reads TGTGCCAGCAGCTCTCCCCTTGGGGGGCGCCATGAGCAGTTCTTC.

J is TRBJ2-3 and V is TRBV4-2; TRBD2 aligns across 13 bases. Germline assignment: CDR1 LGHNA and CDR2 YNFKEQ. J lost 0 bases, V lost 4 bases, and 10 bases had no gene match. The CDR3 length is 19 residues. The CDR3 nucleotides read TGTGCCAGCAGCCGACTCCGGACTAGCGGGGGATTTAGCACAGATACGCAGTATTTT. Protein: CASSRLRTSGGFSTDTQYF.

This clonotype was detected a few times. This sequence joins TRBV7-9 and TRBJ1-2; D may be TRBD1 (5 bases). The V end lost 0 bases, the J end lost 4 bases, and 9 bases lay between the germline ends. Germline V gene data show CDR1 as SEHNR and CDR2 as FQNEAQ (reference sequence). The CDR3 extends over 14 amino acids. The CDR3: CASSLATVSYGYTF. The CDR3 DNA reads as TGTGCCAGCAGCTTAGCGACAGTTAGCTATGGCTACACCTTC.

The rearrangement links TRBV7-9 to TRBJ2-7; D is undetermined. This CDR3 comprises 15 residues. Trimming removed 3 bases from V and 4 bases from J, with 16 bases in between. Germline V gene sequence: CDR1 SEHNR, CDR2 FQNEAQ (reference sequence). CDR3 loop: CASSLLSSNQYEQYF. The CDR3 DNA reads as TGTGCCAGCAGCTTGTTATCCTCGAATCAATACGAGCAGTACTTC.

CDR3 sequence reads: CSAGDSNQPQHF. CDR3 DNA sequence: TGCAGTGCTGGGGATAGCAATCAGCCCCAGCATTTT. This chain uses TRBV20-1 with TRBJ1-5, with D unresolved. Trimming cost V 5 bases and J 0 bases, with 5 bases left between them. Germline V gene data show CDR1 as DFQATT and CDR2 as SNEGSKA (reference sequence). The CDR3 sequence is 12 residues long.

The chain employs TRBV6-5 and TRBJ2-1, with D perhaps matching TRBD1 (5 bases). CDR3 size: 14 residues. V dropped 0 bases and J dropped 4 bases, with 7 bases sitting between them. Looked up from germline, CDR1 is MNHEY and CDR2 is SVGAGI. The CDR3 nucleotides are TGTGCCAGCAGTTACTCGGGGCAGTACAATGAGCAGTTCTTC. Translation: CASSYSGQYNEQFF.

A few counts support this clonotype. The chain combines TRBV7-9 with TRBJ2-3; D call uncertain. This CDR3 is 12 amino acids long. V gave up 2 bases and J gave up 11 bases, with 11 bases separating them. Germline CDR1 and CDR2: SEHNR and FQNEAQ (reference sequence). This chain's CDR3 is CASSLISPMQYF. The CDR3 coding sequence is TGTGCCAGCAGCTTAATCTCCCCAATGCAGTATTTT.

This clonotype was counted at least ten times. The gene calls are TRBV6-4 and TRBJ2-7, with a possible D match to TRBD2 (5 bases). The germline V and J ends were trimmed by 6 bases and 0 bases, with 12 bases remaining between them. This CDR3 is 14 amino acids long. Germline V gene sequence: CDR1 MRHNA, CDR2 SNTAGT. CDR3 bases: TGTGCCAGCAGCCCAACCGGGAACTCCTACGAGCAGTACTTC. Its protein product is CASSPTGNSYEQYF.

The chain combines TRBV13 with TRBJ2-7, with 8 bases aligning to TRBD1. CDR3 length: 15 residues. Germline CDR1 is PRHDT and CDR2 is FYEKMQ (reference sequence). Losses at the gene ends were 5 bases for V and 5 bases for J; bases not matched to a gene: 11. CDR3 amino acids: CASSPQQGARNEQYF. CDR3 DNA: TGTGCCAGCAGCCCGCAGCAGGGGGCGAGGAACGAGCAGTACTTC.

This chain connects TRBV12-3 or TRBV12-4 to TRBJ2-7; D possibly corresponds to TRBD1 (5 bases). V dropped 6 bases and J dropped 5 bases, with 14 bases sitting between them. This CDR3 has 13 residues. CDR3 sequence (DNA): TGTGCCAGCAGGGACACCGTGACCAACGAGCAGTACTTC. Protein sequence: CASRDTVTNEQYF.

This clonotype showed up just a few times. The V and J genes are TRBV7-9 and TRBJ2-7, with D possibly TRBD1 on 5 matching bases. The CDR3 is 16 amino acids. V was pared by 5 bases and J by 7 bases, with 24 bases between. CDR1 is SEHNR, CDR2 FQNEAQ, per germline (reference sequence). The CDR3 sequence is CASSRVRDSPRVEQYF. CDR3 DNA: TGTGCCAGCAGCAGGGTGAGAGACAGCCCTCGGGTAGAGCAGTACTTC.